The text below deals with one T cell receptor (beta chain). Antigen unknown. This specimen belongs to a study of graft-versus-host responses after intestinal transplantation. Study as a whole: Recipients obtained multivisceral, liver-intestinal, or isolated intestinal transplants. The study gave all recipients anti-thymocyte globulin induction, then tacrolimus and steroids for approximately three years. Study-level findings and limits: Recipient-marrow GvH clones were detected, some having first appeared in ileum or blood. There was an association between peak levels of circulating GvH clones and early post-transplant HvG declines.

Germline assignment: CDR1 SQVTM and CDR2 ANQGSEA. The CDR3 contains 12 residues. Trimming shortened V by 7 bases and J by 1 base, and 10 bases separated the two germline ends. Sequenced by immunoSEQ multiplex PCR; TCRdb stores in-frame clones only, minus some. The repertoire holds 49,000 or so clones, with approximately 92% as singletons. V usage is TRBV29-1 and J usage is TRBJ1-1; D is possibly TRBD1 (5 bases). Material: PBMCs, obtained about 120 weeks after a first intestinal transplant, on the day of a second. This TCR derives from a human patient who received an intestinal transplant, so some T cells may come from the graft donor. In nucleotides, the CDR3 is TGCAGCGCCGAGGACAAGAACACTGAAGCTTTCTTT. This codes for CSAEDKNTEAFF.